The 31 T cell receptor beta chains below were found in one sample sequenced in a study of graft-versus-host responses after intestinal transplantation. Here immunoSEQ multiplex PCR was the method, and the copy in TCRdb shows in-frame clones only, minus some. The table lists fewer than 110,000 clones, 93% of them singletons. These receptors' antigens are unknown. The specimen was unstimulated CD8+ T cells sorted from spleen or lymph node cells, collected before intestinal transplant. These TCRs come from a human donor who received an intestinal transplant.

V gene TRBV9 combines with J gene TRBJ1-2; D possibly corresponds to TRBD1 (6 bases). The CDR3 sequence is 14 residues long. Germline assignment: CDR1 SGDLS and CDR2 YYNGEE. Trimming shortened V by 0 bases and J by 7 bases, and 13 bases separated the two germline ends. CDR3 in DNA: TGTGCCAGCAGCGTAGAGCCGGGGGCGCCTGGCTACACCTTC. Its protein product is CASSVEPGAPGYTF.

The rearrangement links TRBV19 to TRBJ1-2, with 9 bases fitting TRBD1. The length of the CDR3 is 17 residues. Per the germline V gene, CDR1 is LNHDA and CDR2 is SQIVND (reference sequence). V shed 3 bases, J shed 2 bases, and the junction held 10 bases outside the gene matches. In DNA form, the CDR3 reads TGTGCCAGTAGTATGGGGGACAGGGAGTACTTAAACTATGGCTACACCTTC. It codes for CASSMGDREYLNYGYTF.

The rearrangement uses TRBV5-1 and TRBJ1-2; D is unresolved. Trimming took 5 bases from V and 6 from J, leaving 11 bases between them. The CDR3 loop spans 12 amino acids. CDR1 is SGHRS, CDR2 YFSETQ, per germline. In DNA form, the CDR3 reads TGCGCCAGCAGATCCCCGGATCATGGCTACACCTTC. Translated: CASRSPDHGYTF.

The CDR3 DNA sequence: TGCGCCAGCAGCCAAGATTTGGGGACAGGGGGGTCGTCAGGCTATGGCTACACCTTC. The encoded protein is CASSQDLGTGGSSGYGYTF. The chain couples TRBV4-1 to TRBJ1-2; 11 nucleotides match TRBD1. This CDR3 spans 19 amino acids. The V gene's germline CDR1 is MGHRA and CDR2 YSYEKL. The trim removed 0 bases at V and 4 bases at J, leaving 13 bases unmatched.

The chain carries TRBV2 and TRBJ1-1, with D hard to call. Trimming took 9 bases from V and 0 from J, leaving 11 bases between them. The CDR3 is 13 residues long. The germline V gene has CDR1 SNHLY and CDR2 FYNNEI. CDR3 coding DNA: TGTGCCAGGATCGGGCAGCTGAACACTGAAGCTTTCTTT. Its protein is CARIGQLNTEAFF.

The CDR3 sequence: CASSLSGGGWSDTQYF. The CDR3 nucleotides are TGTGCCAGCAGCTTAAGCGGCGGGGGGTGGTCAGATACGCAGTATTTT. V is TRBV13 and J is TRBJ2-3; 8 bases are a match to TRBD2. The V gene end was trimmed by 2 bases and the J gene end by 4 bases; junction bases not matched to a gene: 8. Germline V lookup: CDR1 PRHDT, CDR2 FYEKMQ (reference sequence). This CDR3 spans 16 amino acids.

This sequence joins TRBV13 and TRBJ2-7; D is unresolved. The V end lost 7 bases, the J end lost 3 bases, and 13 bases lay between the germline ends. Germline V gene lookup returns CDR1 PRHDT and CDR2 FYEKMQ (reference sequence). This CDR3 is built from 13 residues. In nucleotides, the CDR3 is TGTGCCAGCAAAGAGGCAGAGTACTACGAGCAGTACTTC. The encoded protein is CASKEAEYYEQYF.

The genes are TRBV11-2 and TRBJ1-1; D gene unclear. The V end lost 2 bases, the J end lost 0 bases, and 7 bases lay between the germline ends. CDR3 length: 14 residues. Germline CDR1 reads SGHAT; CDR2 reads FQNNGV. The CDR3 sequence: CASSLSGLNTEAFF. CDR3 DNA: TGTGCCAGCAGCTTATCCGGCCTGAACACTGAAGCTTTCTTT.

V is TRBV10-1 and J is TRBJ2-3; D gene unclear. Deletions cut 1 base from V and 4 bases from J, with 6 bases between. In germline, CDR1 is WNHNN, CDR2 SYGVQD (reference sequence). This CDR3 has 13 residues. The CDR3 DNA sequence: TGCGCCAGCAGTGAGTTTGTGGCAGATACGCAGTATTTT. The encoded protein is CASSEFVADTQYF.

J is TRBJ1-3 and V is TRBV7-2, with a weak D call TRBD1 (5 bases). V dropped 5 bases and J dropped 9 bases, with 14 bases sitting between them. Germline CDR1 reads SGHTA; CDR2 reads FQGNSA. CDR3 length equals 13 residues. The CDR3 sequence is CASSPGGGRTIYF. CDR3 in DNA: TGTGCCAGCAGCCCCGGGGGGGGACGCACCATATATTTT.

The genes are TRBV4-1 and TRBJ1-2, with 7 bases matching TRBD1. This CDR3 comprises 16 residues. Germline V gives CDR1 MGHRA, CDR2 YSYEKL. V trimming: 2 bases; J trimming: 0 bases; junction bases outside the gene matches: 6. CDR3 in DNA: TGCGCCAGCAGCCAACCAGGGGGAGACCCTAACTATGGCTACACCTTC. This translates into CASSQPGGDPNYGYTF.

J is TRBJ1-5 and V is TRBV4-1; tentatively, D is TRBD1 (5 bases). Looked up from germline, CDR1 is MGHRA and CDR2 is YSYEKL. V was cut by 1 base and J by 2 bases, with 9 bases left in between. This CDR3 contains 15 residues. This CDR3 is CASSQVAGGNQPQHF. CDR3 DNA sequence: TGCGCCAGCAGCCAAGTCGCGGGGGGCAATCAGCCCCAGCATTTT.

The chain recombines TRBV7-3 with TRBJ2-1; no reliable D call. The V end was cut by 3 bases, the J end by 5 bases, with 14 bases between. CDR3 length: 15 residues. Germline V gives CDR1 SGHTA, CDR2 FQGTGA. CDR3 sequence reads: CASSFIGMGNNEQFF. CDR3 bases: TGTGCCAGCAGCTTCATCGGTATGGGAAACAATGAGCAGTTCTTC.

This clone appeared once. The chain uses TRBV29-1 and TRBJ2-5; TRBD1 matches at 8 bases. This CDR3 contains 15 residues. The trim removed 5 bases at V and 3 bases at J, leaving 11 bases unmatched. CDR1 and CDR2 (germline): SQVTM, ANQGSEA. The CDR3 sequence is CSVSYLGQEKETQYF. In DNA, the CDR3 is TGCAGCGTTTCTTACCTGGGACAGGAGAAAGAGACCCAGTACTTC.

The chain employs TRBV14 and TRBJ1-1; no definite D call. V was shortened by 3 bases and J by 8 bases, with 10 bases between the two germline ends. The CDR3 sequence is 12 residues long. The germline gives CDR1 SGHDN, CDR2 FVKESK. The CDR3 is CASSHGGPEAFF. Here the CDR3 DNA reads TGTGCCAGCAGCCATGGTGGGCCGGAAGCTTTCTTT.

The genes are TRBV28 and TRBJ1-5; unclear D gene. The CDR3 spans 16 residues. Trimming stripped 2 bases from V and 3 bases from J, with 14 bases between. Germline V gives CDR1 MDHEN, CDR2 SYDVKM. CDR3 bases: TGTGCCAGCAGTTTAGGCCCCGGGGAGCCCAATCAGCCCCAGCATTTT. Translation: CASSLGPGEPNQPQHF.

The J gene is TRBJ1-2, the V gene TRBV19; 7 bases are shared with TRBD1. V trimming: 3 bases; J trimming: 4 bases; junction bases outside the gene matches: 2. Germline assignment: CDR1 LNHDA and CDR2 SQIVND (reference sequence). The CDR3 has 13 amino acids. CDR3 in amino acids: CASSMGTAYGYTF. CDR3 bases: TGTGCCAGTAGTATGGGGACAGCCTATGGCTACACCTTC.

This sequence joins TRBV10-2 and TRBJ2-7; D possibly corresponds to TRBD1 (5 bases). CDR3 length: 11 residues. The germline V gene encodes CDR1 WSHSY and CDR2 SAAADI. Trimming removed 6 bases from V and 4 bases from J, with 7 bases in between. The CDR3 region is CASRAGYEQYF. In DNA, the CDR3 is TGCGCCAGCAGGGCAGGGTACGAGCAGTACTTC.

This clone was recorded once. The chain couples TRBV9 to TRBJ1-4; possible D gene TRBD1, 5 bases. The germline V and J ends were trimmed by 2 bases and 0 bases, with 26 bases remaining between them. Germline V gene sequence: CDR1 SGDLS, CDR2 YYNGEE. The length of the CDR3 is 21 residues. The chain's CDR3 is CASSVNSRDFERGATNEKLFF. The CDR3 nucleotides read TGTGCCAGCAGCGTGAACAGTAGGGACTTCGAAAGGGGTGCAACTAATGAAAAACTGTTTTTT.

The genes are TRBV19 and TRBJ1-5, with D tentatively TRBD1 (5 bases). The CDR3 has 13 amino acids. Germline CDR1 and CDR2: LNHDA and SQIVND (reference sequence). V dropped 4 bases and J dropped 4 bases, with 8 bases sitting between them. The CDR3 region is CASSNQGNQPQHF. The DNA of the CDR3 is TGTGCCAGTAGTAATCAGGGAAATCAGCCCCAGCATTTT.

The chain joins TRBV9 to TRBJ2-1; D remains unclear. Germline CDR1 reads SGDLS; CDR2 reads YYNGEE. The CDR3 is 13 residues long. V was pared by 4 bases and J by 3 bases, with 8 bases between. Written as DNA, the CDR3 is TGTGCCAGCAGCTCCGACAACTACAATGAGCAGTTCTTC. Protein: CASSSDNYNEQFF.

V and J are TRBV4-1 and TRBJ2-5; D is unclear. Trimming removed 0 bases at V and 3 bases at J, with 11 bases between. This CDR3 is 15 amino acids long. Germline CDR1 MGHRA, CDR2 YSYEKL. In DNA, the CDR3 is TGCGCCAGCAGCCAAGAAGCTTGGACGGAAGAGACCCAGTACTTC. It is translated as CASSQEAWTEETQYF.

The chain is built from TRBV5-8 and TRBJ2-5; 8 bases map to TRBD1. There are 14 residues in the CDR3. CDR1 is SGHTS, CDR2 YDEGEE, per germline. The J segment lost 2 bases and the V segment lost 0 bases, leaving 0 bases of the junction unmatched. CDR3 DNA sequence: TGTGCCAGCAGCTTGGGACAGGGGCAAGAGACCCAGTACTTC. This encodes CASSLGQGQETQYF.

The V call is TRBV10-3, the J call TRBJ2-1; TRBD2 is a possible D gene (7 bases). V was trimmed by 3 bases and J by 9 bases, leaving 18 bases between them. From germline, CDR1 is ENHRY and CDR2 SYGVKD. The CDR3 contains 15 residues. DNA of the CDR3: TGTGCCATCAGTGAAAGGGACACCACGGGGGGTGAGCAGTTCTTC. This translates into CAISERDTTGGEQFF.

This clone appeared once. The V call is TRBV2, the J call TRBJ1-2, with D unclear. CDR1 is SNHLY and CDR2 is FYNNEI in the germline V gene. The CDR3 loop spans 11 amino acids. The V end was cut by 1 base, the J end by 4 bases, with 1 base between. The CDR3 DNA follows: TGTGCCAGCAGTGAAGTCTATGGCTACACCTTC. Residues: CASSEVYGYTF.

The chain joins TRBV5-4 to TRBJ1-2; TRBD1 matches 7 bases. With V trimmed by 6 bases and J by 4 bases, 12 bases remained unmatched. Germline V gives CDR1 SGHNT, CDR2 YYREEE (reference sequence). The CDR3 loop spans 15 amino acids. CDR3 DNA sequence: TGTGCCAGCAATCGTGGGCCTGGGACAGCCTATGGCTACACCTTC. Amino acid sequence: CASNRGPGTAYGYTF.

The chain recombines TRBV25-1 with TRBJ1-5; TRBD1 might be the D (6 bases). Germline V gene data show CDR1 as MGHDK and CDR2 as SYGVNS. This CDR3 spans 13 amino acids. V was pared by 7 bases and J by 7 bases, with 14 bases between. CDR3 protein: CASKEGGRQPQHF. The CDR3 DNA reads TGTGCCAGCAAGGAGGGGGGGCGACAGCCCCAGCATTTT.

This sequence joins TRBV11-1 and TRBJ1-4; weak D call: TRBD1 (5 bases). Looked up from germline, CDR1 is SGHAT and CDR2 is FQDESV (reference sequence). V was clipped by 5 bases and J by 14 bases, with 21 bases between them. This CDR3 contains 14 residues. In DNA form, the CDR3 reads TGTGCCAGCAGCGCCAGGGAAGATATGGGACGGCTGTTTTTT. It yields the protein CASSAREDMGRLFF.

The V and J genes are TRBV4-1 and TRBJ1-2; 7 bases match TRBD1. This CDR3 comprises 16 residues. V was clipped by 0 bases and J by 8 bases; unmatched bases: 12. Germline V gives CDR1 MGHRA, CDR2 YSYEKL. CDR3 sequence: CASSQDRGRNPFGYTF. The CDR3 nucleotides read TGCGCCAGCAGCCAAGATAGGGGGCGCAACCCGTTCGGCTACACCTTC.

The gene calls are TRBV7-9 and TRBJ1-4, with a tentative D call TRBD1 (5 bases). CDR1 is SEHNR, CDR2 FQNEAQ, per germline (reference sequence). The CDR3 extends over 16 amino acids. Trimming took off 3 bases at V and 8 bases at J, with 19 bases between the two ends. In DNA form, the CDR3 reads TGTGCCAGCAGCTTTACAGGTGATGGGATAAGGGAAAAACTGTTTTTT. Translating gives CASSFTGDGIREKLFF.

Here the CDR3 DNA reads TGTGCCAGCAGTGAAGGGTCACTGGCGGGGGCCCCCTACGAGCAGTACTTC. Its protein product is CASSEGSLAGAPYEQYF. This chain links TRBV2 with TRBJ2-7, with D possibly matching TRBD2 (7 bases). The CDR3 consists of 17 residues. Germline-derived CDR1 and CDR2 are SNHLY and FYNNEI. V was cut by 1 base and J by 2 bases, with 18 bases left in between.